The 16 T cell receptor beta chains below all came from one sample that was sequenced in a study of blood T cell repertoires in COVID-19. Sequencing was performed with immunoSEQ multiplex PCR; in TCRdb, only in-frame clones are kept and a portion is missing. The sample has roughly 160,000 clones, approximately 81% seen once. The sample was peripheral blood. Every receptor here comes from a woman aged 50 to 65 with COVID-19, enrolled during active disease.

J is TRBJ2-7 and V is TRBV30; D perhaps matches TRBD2 (6 bases). Trimming cost V 4 bases and J 0 bases, with 10 bases left between them. Per germline, CDR1 GTSNPN and CDR2 SVGIG (reference sequence). The CDR3 length is 13 residues. CDR3 sequence: CAWTEGSSYEQYF. CDR3 bases: TGTGCCTGGACGGAGGGGAGCTCCTACGAGCAGTACTTC.

The chain uses TRBV19 and TRBJ2-3; D might be TRBD2 (6 bases). CDR1 LNHDA and CDR2 SQIVND come from the germline V gene (reference sequence). The V end was cut by 2 bases, the J end by 4 bases, with 16 bases between. There are 16 residues in the CDR3. The DNA for the CDR3 is TGTGCCAGTAGTATATTTAGCGGCTTAGGGGCAGATACGCAGTATTTT. It yields the protein CASSIFSGLGADTQYF.

The chain has TRBV5-5 and TRBJ2-7; 8 bases agree with TRBD1. Germline CDR1 is SGHKS and CDR2 is YYEKEE (reference sequence). The CDR3 is 18 residues long. The J segment lost 3 bases and the V segment lost 4 bases, leaving 18 bases of the junction unmatched. CDR3 bases: TGTGCCAGCAGCCTATTCTATGATACGGACAGGGAAGACTACGAGCAGTACTTC. The encoded protein is CASSLFYDTDREDYEQYF.

The chain employs TRBV13 and TRBJ2-1, with 10 bases aligning to TRBD2. The J segment lost 9 bases and the V segment lost 5 bases, leaving 10 bases of the junction unmatched. The CDR3 totals 15 residues. CDR1 and CDR2 (germline): PRHDT, FYEKMQ (reference sequence). The CDR3 sequence is CASSPQSSGGFEQFF. Here the CDR3 DNA reads TGTGCCAGCAGCCCGCAGAGTAGCGGGGGGTTTGAGCAGTTCTTC.

The chain uses TRBV7-8 and TRBJ2-3; D gene unclear. Trimming cost V 1 base and J 5 bases, with 16 bases left between them. From germline, CDR1 is SGHVS and CDR2 FQNEAQ. The length of the CDR3 is 16 residues. CDR3 residues: CASSLGRQPERDTQYF. CDR3 bases: TGTGCCAGCAGCTTAGGCCGTCAACCTGAGAGAGATACGCAGTATTTT.

CDR3 nucleotides: TGTGCCAGTAGTAACGACCCGGGGGTTGGGACCGGGGAGCTGTTTTTT. Protein: CASSNDPGVGTGELFF. The chain joins TRBV19 to TRBJ2-2, with D maybe TRBD2 (6 bases). Germline V gene data show CDR1 as LNHDA and CDR2 as SQIVND (reference sequence). V lost 4 bases to trimming and J lost 5 bases, with 17 bases between them. The CDR3 covers 16 residues.

This rearrangement joins TRBV5-1 to TRBJ2-1; 13 bases line up with TRBD2. Germline V gene data show CDR1 as SGHRS and CDR2 as YFSETQ. With 4 bases clipped from V and 8 bases from J, the junction kept 6 bases outside the gene matches. This CDR3 has 15 amino acids. The CDR3 sequence is CASSLGLAGVDEQFF. CDR3 nucleotides: TGCGCCAGCAGCCTCGGACTAGCGGGGGTAGATGAGCAGTTCTTC.

This rearrangement joins TRBV2 to TRBJ2-7; D is perhaps TRBD2 (6 bases). Trimming took 4 bases from V and 2 from J, leaving 12 bases between them. CDR1 and CDR2 (germline): SNHLY, FYNNEI. The CDR3 spans 14 residues. CDR3 sequence reads: CASSVGTYTYEQYF. CDR3 bases: TGTGCCAGCAGTGTGGGGACTTACACCTACGAGCAGTACTTC.

V is TRBV5-4 and J is TRBJ2-3, with 10 bases aligning to TRBD2. The J segment lost 0 bases and the V segment lost 4 bases, leaving 14 bases of the junction unmatched. The germline V gene has CDR1 SGHNT and CDR2 YYREEE (reference sequence). The CDR3 covers 19 residues. The CDR3 coding sequence is TGTGCCAGCAGCCCGCTGGGTGCTAGCGGGGGAGCTAGCACAGATACGCAGTATTTT. As protein: CASSPLGASGGASTDTQYF.

This clone was observed a few times. The rearrangement joins TRBV6-5 to TRBJ2-3, with no clear D. V was pared by 7 bases and J by 3 bases, with 17 bases between. The CDR3 length is 15 residues. Looked up from germline, CDR1 is MNHEY and CDR2 is SVGAGI. The CDR3 DNA follows: TGTGCCAGCAAGGCCCTTCAAAGGAGAACAGATACGCAGTATTTT. Translation: CASKALQRRTDTQYF.

V usage is TRBV7-9 and J usage is TRBJ1-4; 8 bases are a match to TRBD1. The V segment lost 6 bases and the J segment 7 bases; nucleotides outside the gene matches: 10. This CDR3 contains 15 residues. Germline CDR1 SEHNR, CDR2 FQNEAQ (reference sequence). The CDR3 nucleotides read TGTGCCAGCAGGGCCTCCGGGACAGGCGGTGAAAAACTGTTTTTT. It translates to CASRASGTGGEKLFF.

In its sample, this clone was seen once. This chain links TRBV7-9 with TRBJ2-6; tentatively, D is TRBD2 (7 bases). Germline loops: CDR1 SEHNR, CDR2 FQNEAQ (reference sequence). The CDR3 contains 17 residues. Trimming cost V 7 bases and J 0 bases, with 16 bases left between them. CDR3 in DNA: TGTGCCAGCACCTCCTGGGGGGGCAACTCTGGGGCCAACGTCCTGACTTTC. Amino acids: CASTSWGGNSGANVLTF.

V gene TRBV5-1 combines with J gene TRBJ2-7, with a possible D match to TRBD2 (5 bases). CDR3 length equals 15 residues. The germline CDR1 and CDR2 sequences are SGHRS and YFSETQ. V was trimmed by 4 bases and J by 5 bases, leaving 19 bases between them. Here the CDR3 DNA reads TGCGCCAGCAGCGTCCCGTCCGGGGATTTGGACGAGCAGTACTTC. Its translation is CASSVPSGDLDEQYF. Full variable domain (outside the CDR3, taken from reference TRBV5-1 and TRBJ2-7): KAGVTQTPRYLIKTRGQQVTLSCSPISGHRSVSWYQQTPGQGLQFLFEYFSETQRNKGNFPGRFSGRQFSNSRSEMNVSTLELGDSALYLCASSVPSGDLDEQYFGPGTRLTVT.

The chain uses TRBV25-1 and TRBJ1-1; tentative D call: TRBD1 (5 bases). This CDR3 has 13 residues. V dropped 7 bases and J dropped 2 bases, with 11 bases sitting between them. Germline CDR1 MGHDK, CDR2 SYGVNS. The CDR3 nucleotides are TGTGCCAGCACCAAGGGGCCAAACACTGAAGCTTTCTTT. This translates into CASTKGPNTEAFF.

This clone was seen a single time. The rearrangement links TRBV28 to TRBJ1-5, with D perhaps matching TRBD1 (5 bases). This CDR3 has 14 amino acids. The V gene's germline CDR1 is MDHEN and CDR2 SYDVKM. Trimming removed 5 bases from V and 7 bases from J, with 15 bases in between. For the CDR3, the DNA is TGTGCCAGCAGTCCCGTCCCAGGGTCCCAGCCCCAGCATTTT. Amino acids: CASSPVPGSQPQHF.

J is TRBJ2-5 and V is TRBV20-1, with D unclear. This CDR3 region has 13 residues. V was trimmed by 3 bases and J by 1 base, leaving 9 bases between them. Germline CDR1 and CDR2: DFQATT and SNEGSKA (reference sequence). CDR3 region: CSASSNFQETQYF. The CDR3, as DNA: TGCAGTGCTAGTTCAAATTTCCAAGAGACCCAGTACTTC.